The next 32 T cell receptor beta chains were all read from a single sample in a study of blood T cells in healthy people across ages. Through a sample-barcoded 5' primer and a J-beta primer mix, a second PCR was run for roughly 6 to 11 cycles. TCRdb itself ran the 5' RACE reads through MiXCR, one entry per CDR3 protein. The table includes fewer than 2,000,000 distinct CDR3 sequences, roughly two fifths detected once. The source material was blood. The receptors originated from a human donor in good health.

The gene calls are TRBV6-5 and TRBJ2-5; TRBD2 is a possible D gene (6 bases). The J call is in doubt because the DNA end fits TRBJ2-1 better. CDR1 and CDR2 (germline): MNHEY, SVGAGI. The CDR3 is made up of 14 amino acids. The CDR3 nucleotides are TGTGCCAGCAGCACGGGGGTGCACCAAGAGACCCAGTTCTTC. Its protein product is CASSTGVHQETQFF.

This clonotype was counted a few times. The junction departs from germline at one end; a sequencing error may be responsible. V usage is TRBV24-1 and J usage is TRBJ2-3, with TRBD1 matching 7 bases. Per the germline V gene, CDR1 is KGHDR and CDR2 is SFDVKD. This CDR3 has 14 amino acids. CDR3 in DNA: TGTGCCACCAGTGCAACAGGGGCAACAGGTACGCAGTATTTT. Its translation: CATSATGATGTQYF.

The rearrangement uses TRBV5-1 and TRBJ2-1, with TRBD1 identical over 12 bases. This CDR3 is built from 15 residues. V lost 4 bases and J lost 6; bases outside the gene matches: 5. The germline V gene has CDR1 SGHRS and CDR2 YFSETQ. This CDR3 reads CASSKGTGGFNEQFF. The CDR3 DNA is TGCGCCAGCAGCAAGGGGACAGGGGGCTTCAATGAGCAGTTCTTC.

Points on this clonotype: The CDR3 does not close with the conserved phenylalanine or tryptophan, likely indicating a read error. CDR3 nucleotide sequence: TGCGCCAGCAGTGAAAGCTCCTACGAGCAGTACTGC. This codes for CASSESSYEQYC. This rearrangement joins TRBV10-2 to TRBJ2-7; unclear D gene. V dropped 3 bases and J dropped 0 bases, with 3 bases sitting between them. Germline values: CDR1 WSHSY, CDR2 SAAADI. The CDR3 contains 12 residues.

This clonotype turned up a few times. This rearrangement joins TRBV7-8 to TRBJ2-1, with TRBD2 matching over 10 bases. In germline, CDR1 is SGHVS, CDR2 FQNEAQ. The CDR3 is made up of 15 amino acids. V shed 5 bases and J 5 bases; nucleotides not matched to a gene: 6. CDR3: CASSLGTSANNEQFF. The CDR3 coding sequence is TGTGCCAGCAGCCTCGGGACTAGCGCAAACAATGAGCAGTTCTTC. Looking up the rest from reference TRBV7-8 and TRBJ2-1 gives the full variable domain: GAGVSQSPRYKVAKRGQDVALRCDPISGHVSLFWYQQALGQGPEFLTYFQNEAQLDKSGLPSDRFFAERPEGSVSTLKIQRTQQEDSAVYLCASSLGTSANNEQFFGPGTRLTVL.

This clonotype occurred a few times. This chain connects TRBV3-1 to TRBJ1-1, with D possibly being TRBD1 (6 bases). The CDR3 contains 12 residues. V lost 8 bases and J lost 4, with 11 bases in between. Germline V CDR1 and CDR2: LGHDT, YNNKEL (reference sequence). Here the CDR3 DNA reads TGTGCCAGCCGTGGGGGGCTCACTGAAGCTTTCTTT. It is translated as CASRGGLTEAFF.

J is TRBJ1-5 and V is TRBV4-1; 9 nucleotides match TRBD1. Germline V gene data show CDR1 as MGHRA and CDR2 as YSYEKL. V lost 4 bases to trimming and J lost 9 bases; unmatched junction nucleotides: 10. CDR3 length: 15 residues. This CDR3 is CASSLRPGQGGPQHF. CDR3 DNA: TGCGCCAGCAGCCTTCGCCCGGGACAGGGTGGGCCCCAGCATTTT.

This rearrangement joins TRBV4-3 to TRBJ2-3; D might be TRBD1 or TRBD2, each matching 5 bases. Germline CDR1 is LGHNA and CDR2 is YSLEER. Trimming stripped 0 bases from V and 2 bases from J, with 15 bases between. This CDR3 spans 17 amino acids. CDR3 coding DNA: TGCGCCAGCAGCCAAGATGGGGGTAGTCTCCCCACAGATACGCAGTATTTT. It codes for CASSQDGGSLPTDTQYF.

The chain combines TRBV4-3 with TRBJ2-5; D could derive from TRBD1 or TRBD2 (5 bases each). The CDR3 runs to 18 residues. The V end lost 2 bases, the J end lost 2 bases, and 21 bases lay between the germline ends. The germline V gene has CDR1 LGHNA and CDR2 YSLEER. The CDR3 loop reads CASSQWGKGGGRQETQYF. CDR3 nucleotides: TGCGCCAGCAGCCAATGGGGGAAGGGTGGGGGACGTCAAGAGACCCAGTACTTC.

A few counts support this clonotype. The chain links TRBV7-9 to TRBJ2-1; 13 positions match TRBD2. From germline, CDR1 is SEHNR and CDR2 FQNEAQ (reference sequence). The CDR3 length is 14 residues. The V gene end was trimmed by 5 bases and the J gene end by 5 bases; junction bases not matched to a gene: 0. The CDR3 bases are TGTGCCAGCAGCGGACTAGCGGGGGACAATGAGCAGTTCTTC. Translation gives CASSGLAGDNEQFF.

Worth noting for this clonotype: A junction boundary mismatches the germline segment, possibly from a read error. V and J are TRBV7-9 and TRBJ1-5, with 12 bases lining up with TRBD1. The CDR3 has 19 amino acids. CDR1 SEHNR and CDR2 FQNEAQ come from the germline V gene (reference sequence). The CDR3 spells CASGLVPGQGAHSNQPQHF. The CDR3, as DNA: TGTGCCAGCGGCTTAGTCCCGGGACAGGGGGCTCACAGCAATCAGCCCCAGCATTTT.

The chain employs TRBV7-9 and TRBJ1-4, with D hard to call. This CDR3 spans 15 amino acids. CDR1 is SEHNR, CDR2 FQNEAQ, per germline (reference sequence). V lost 1 base and J 3 bases, leaving 9 bases between the germline ends. CDR3 sequence: CASSLGQSPNEKLFF. As DNA, the CDR3 is TGTGCCAGCAGCTTAGGACAAAGCCCTAATGAAAAACTGTTTTTT. The variable domain in full, with the rest retrieved from reference TRBV7-9 and TRBJ1-4, is DTGVSQNPRHKITKRGQNVTFRCDPISEHNRLYWYRQTLGQGPEFLTYFQNEAQLEKSRLLSDRFSAERPKGSFSTLEIQRTEQGDSAMYLCASSLGQSPNEKLFFGSGTQLSVL.

This clonotype appeared once. The rearrangement uses TRBV6-2 or TRBV6-3 and TRBJ2-1, with TRBD2 matching 11 bases. V shed 6 bases, J shed 7 bases, and the junction held 11 bases outside the gene matches. Looked up from germline, CDR1 is MNHEY and CDR2 is SVGEGT. There are 16 residues in the CDR3. CDR3 loop: CASSSITRTSGNEQFF. CDR3 coding DNA: TGTGCCAGCAGCTCTATCACTCGGACTAGCGGGAATGAGCAGTTCTTC.

The chain is built from TRBV4-3 and TRBJ2-5; 12 nucleotides line up with TRBD2. CDR1 is LGHNA and CDR2 is YSLEER in the germline V gene. The CDR3 length is 17 residues. Trimming at V came to 0 bases and at J to 5 bases, leaving 7 bases not matched to a gene. The CDR3 is CASSQDIFLAGGETQYF. The CDR3 nucleotides are TGCGCCAGCAGCCAAGATATATTTCTAGCGGGGGGGGAGACCCAGTACTTC.

CDR3 sequence: CASSSGMGAISNYGYTF. The DNA for the CDR3 is TGTGCCAGCAGTTCTGGGATGGGGGCGATCTCTAACTATGGCTACACCTTC. The rearrangement uses TRBV12-3 or TRBV12-4 and TRBJ1-2; D perhaps matches TRBD1 (6 bases). The CDR3 totals 17 residues. V was shortened by 4 bases and J by 0 bases, with 18 bases between the two germline ends.

The chain recombines TRBV7-2 with TRBJ1-5; maybe TRBD1 (5 bases). CDR1 and CDR2 from the germline V gene are SGHTA and FQGNSA. The V gene lost 2 bases and the J gene lost 7 bases, with 12 bases spanning the gap. The CDR3 has 14 residues. DNA for the CDR3: TGTGCCAGCAGCTTACGGTCGGGGGAACAGCCCCAGCATTTT. Its translation: CASSLRSGEQPQHF.

The chain couples TRBV6-2 or TRBV6-3 to TRBJ2-1; 12 bases are shared with TRBD2. The CDR3 has 15 amino acids. Trimming took 7 bases from V and 9 from J; bases not matched to a gene: 10. Germline CDR1 and CDR2: MNHEY and SVGEGT. The CDR3 DNA reads as TGTGCCAGCACAATTCCACTAGCGGGGGGAGCTGAGCAGTTCTTC. Amino acid sequence: CASTIPLAGGAEQFF.

This clonotype was picked up one time. V usage is TRBV9 and J usage is TRBJ2-1, with TRBD2 matching over 9 bases. V was clipped by 1 base and J by 10 bases; unmatched bases: 6. The CDR3 covers 14 residues. CDR1 is SGDLS and CDR2 is YYNGEE in the germline V gene. CDR3 region: CASSVLAGWEEQFF. The CDR3 DNA sequence: TGTGCCAGCAGCGTACTAGCGGGGTGGGAGGAGCAGTTCTTC.

The V and J genes are TRBV25-1 and TRBJ2-7, with TRBD1 matching over 8 bases. There are 17 residues in the CDR3. Per the germline V gene, CDR1 is MGHDK and CDR2 is SYGVNS. The trim removed 0 bases at V and 1 base at J, leaving 8 bases unmatched. The CDR3 nucleotides are TGTGCCAGCAGTGAATATTTCTCCAGACAGGGGTCCTACGAGCAGTACTTC. Residues: CASSEYFSRQGSYEQYF.

This clonotype came up a few times. V gene TRBV2 combines with J gene TRBJ1-4; 8 bases are a match to TRBD1. The ends lost 5 bases at V and 7 bases at J; junction bases unmatched: 9. Germline assignment: CDR1 SNHLY and CDR2 FYNNEI. The CDR3 runs 15 residues. As DNA, the CDR3 is TGTGCCAGCAGTCGCACGGGACAGGTGCTTGAAAAACTGTTTTTT. Translating it yields CASSRTGQVLEKLFF.

This clonotype occurred a few times. The CDR3 region is CASSQRRYGYTF. CDR3 coding DNA: TGTGCCAGCAGCCAGCGTCGGTATGGCTACACCTTC. The chain recombines TRBV7-2 with TRBJ1-2; D not certain. The germline V gene has CDR1 SGHTA and CDR2 FQGNSA. The CDR3 totals 12 residues. Between the trimmed V and J ends, which lost 5 bases and 5 bases, there was a span of 9 bases.

This clonotype has just a few counts. The rearrangement links TRBV4-1 to TRBJ2-7; D is perhaps TRBD1 or TRBD2 (5 bases each). The CDR3 runs to 16 residues. Germline V gene sequence: CDR1 MGHRA, CDR2 YSYEKL. V was pared by 1 base and J by 7 bases, with 20 bases between. The CDR3 coding sequence is TGCGCCAGCAGCCAAGTGGGTCCGGACACTGGAGGAGAGCAGTACTTC. Encoded protein: CASSQVGPDTGGEQYF.

The chain is built from TRBV12-3 or TRBV12-4 and TRBJ2-5, with a weak D call TRBD2 (7 bases). Trimming removed 5 bases from V and 0 bases from J, with 13 bases in between. CDR3 length equals 15 residues. The CDR3 DNA reads as TGTGCCAGCAGTCCCCGGGGGGCCCACCAAGAGACCCAGTACTTC. It yields the protein CASSPRGAHQETQYF.

This chain links TRBV9 with TRBJ2-3; maybe TRBD1 (6 bases). CDR1 and CDR2 from the germline V gene are SGDLS and YYNGEE. Trimming stripped 3 bases from V and 3 bases from J, with 17 bases between. The CDR3 consists of 16 residues. CDR3 sequence reads: CASSAGNGQFTDTQYF. CDR3 DNA sequence: TGTGCCAGCAGCGCAGGGAATGGACAGTTTACAGATACGCAGTATTTT.

This clonotype was detected only a few times. CDR3 sequence: CASSLGSKYSNQPQHF. The CDR3 DNA follows: TGTGCCAGCAGCTTAGGGTCAAAATATAGCAATCAGCCCCAGCATTTT. The chain joins TRBV7-8 to TRBJ1-5; no reliable D call. CDR3 length: 16 residues. Germline V CDR1 and CDR2: SGHVS, FQNEAQ. Trimming removed 1 base from V and 0 bases from J, with 10 bases in between.

This chain connects TRBV7-2 to TRBJ2-7, with 9 bases matching TRBD1. Germline-derived CDR1 and CDR2 are SGHTA and FQGNSA. The J segment lost 7 bases and the V segment lost 5 bases, leaving 12 bases of the junction unmatched. The CDR3 consists of 15 residues. CDR3 protein: CASSQKQGAPSEQYF. The CDR3 DNA is TGTGCCAGCAGCCAAAAACAGGGGGCGCCCTCGGAGCAGTACTTC.

Only a few counts were recorded for this clonotype. The rearrangement joins TRBV29-1 to TRBJ2-7, with TRBD1 matching 9 bases. The CDR3 length is 13 residues. Germline values: CDR1 SQVTM, CDR2 ANQGSEA. The trim removed 4 bases at V and 7 bases at J, leaving 8 bases unmatched. As DNA, the CDR3 is TGCAGCGTTGGACAGGGGGTTTGGCTGGAGCAGTACTTC. This codes for CSVGQGVWLEQYF.

The chain recombines TRBV29-1 with TRBJ1-5; D not resolved. The CDR3 is made up of 13 amino acids. Germline V gives CDR1 SQVTM, CDR2 ANQGSEA. V lost 6 bases and J 3 bases, leaving 12 bases between the germline ends. CDR3 sequence: CSVGNGHNQPQHF. CDR3 sequence (DNA): TGCAGCGTCGGAAACGGTCACAATCAGCCCCAGCATTTT.

The chain employs TRBV5-1 and TRBJ2-1, with a tentative D call TRBD2 (6 bases). The CDR3 loop spans 13 amino acids. Germline-derived CDR1 and CDR2 are SGHRS and YFSETQ. Trimming stripped 4 bases from V and 7 bases from J, with 12 bases between. The DNA of the CDR3 is TGCGCCAGCAGCCAGAGGGACTCAAATGAGCAGTTCTTC. It codes for CASSQRDSNEQFF.

The sample holds a few counts of this clonotype. The chain has TRBV6-6 and TRBJ2-1, with 7 bases aligning to TRBD2. Germline V gene lookup returns CDR1 MNHNY and CDR2 SVGAGI (reference sequence). The V and J ends lost 4 bases and 4 bases, in that order; junction bases with no gene match: 7. The CDR3 spans 15 residues. Here the CDR3 DNA reads TGTGCCAGCAGTTTTCCCAGCGGGGAATACAATGAGCAGTTCTTC. Translated, it gives CASSFPSGEYNEQFF.

The chain uses TRBV20-1 and TRBJ1-4, with TRBD1 identical over 7 bases. The length of the CDR3 is 14 residues. Germline loops: CDR1 DFQATT, CDR2 SNEGSKA (reference sequence). The V gene end was trimmed by 4 bases and the J gene end by 3 bases; junction bases not matched to a gene: 5. Here the CDR3 reads CSANRGAPNEKLFF. CDR3 DNA: TGCAGTGCTAACAGGGGCGCTCCTAATGAAAAACTGTTTTTT.

For this clonotype: One end of the junction is discordant with germline, which a read error may explain. The chain couples TRBV28 to TRBJ1-2; possibly TRBD1 for D (5 bases). Germline V gene data show CDR1 as MDHEN and CDR2 as SYDVKM. The length of the CDR3 is 11 residues. CDR3 nucleotide sequence: TGTGCCGGCAGTTCGGGGCGGGGCTACACCTTC. Protein sequence: CAGSSGRGYTF.